These 24 T cell receptor beta chains were sequenced from one sample in a study of cytomegalovirus exposure and HLA in healthy donors. With 60 Vbeta and 13 Jbeta primers, the PCR was carried out. Sequencing was performed with immunoSEQ multiplex PCR; in TCRdb, only in-frame clones are kept and a portion is missing. The profile shows fewer than 120,000 clones, under 85% of them singletons. The material sequenced was PBMCs. The receptors stem from a man younger than 45 in good health and CMV-seropositive.

This clone was seen a handful of times. V and J are TRBV5-8 and TRBJ1-6; 7 positions match TRBD1. V gave up 6 bases and J gave up 7 bases; unmatched junction bases: 7. This CDR3 contains 14 residues. Germline V CDR1 and CDR2: SGHTS, YDEGEE. The chain's CDR3 is CASNKGQPNSPLHF. CDR3 in DNA: TGTGCCAGCAACAAGGGACAGCCCAATTCACCCCTCCACTTT.

V and J are TRBV9 and TRBJ1-2; 8 bases line up with TRBD1. The trim removed 0 bases at V and 7 bases at J, leaving 5 bases unmatched. The CDR3 spans 14 residues. CDR1 is SGDLS, CDR2 YYNGEE, per germline. For the CDR3, the DNA is TGTGCCAGCAGCGTAGGCCGGACAGGGCTTGGCTACACCTTC. Its protein product is CASSVGRTGLGYTF. The variable domain in full, completed from reference TRBV9 and TRBJ1-2, reads DSGVTQTPKHLITATGQRVTLRCSPRSGDLSVYWYQQSLDQGLQFLIQYYNGEERAKGNILERFSAQQFPDLHSELNLSSLELGDSALYFCASSVGRTGLGYTFGSGTRLTVV.

This sequence joins TRBV29-1 and TRBJ1-1, with D possibly being TRBD1 (6 bases). Trimming pared 7 bases from V and 4 bases from J, leaving 19 bases between. This CDR3 is 14 amino acids long. Germline V gives CDR1 SQVTM, CDR2 ANQGSEA. The chain's CDR3 is CSAAAGGYGTEAFF. In DNA, the CDR3 is TGCAGCGCCGCGGCGGGGGGCTACGGCACTGAAGCTTTCTTT.

This chain joins TRBV30 and TRBJ2-3; D gene unclear. The V and J ends lost 0 bases and 6 bases respectively, with 7 bases between them. CDR1 is GTSNPN and CDR2 is SVGIG in the germline V gene (reference sequence). This CDR3 contains 12 residues. CDR3 loop: CAWSVRADTQYF. CDR3 nucleotides: TGTGCCTGGAGTGTACGCGCTGATACGCAGTATTTT.

CDR3: CASSSRLAGDMNTGELFF. The DNA of the CDR3 is TGTGCCAGTAGTAGTCGACTAGCGGGGGACATGAACACCGGGGAGCTGTTTTTT. The chain carries TRBV19 and TRBJ2-2; 12 bases line up with TRBD2. Per the germline V gene, CDR1 is LNHDA and CDR2 is SQIVND (reference sequence). The length of the CDR3 is 18 residues. Unmatched junction bases numbered 7, after V lost 4 bases and J lost 1 base.

The chain employs TRBV5-5 and TRBJ2-7; 8 bases agree with TRBD1. V shed 3 bases and J 0 bases; nucleotides not matched to a gene: 11. This CDR3 has 17 residues. From germline, CDR1 is SGHKS and CDR2 YYEKEE (reference sequence). Here the CDR3 DNA reads TGTGCCAGCAGCTACCGGCTCGGACAGGGCCTCTCCTACGAGCAGTACTTC. Translation: CASSYRLGQGLSYEQYF.

The V gene is TRBV6-1, the J gene TRBJ2-7; no definite D call. The germline V and J ends were trimmed by 3 bases and 0 bases, with 12 bases remaining between them. Germline CDR1 and CDR2: MNHNS and SASEGT. This CDR3 contains 15 residues. The CDR3 nucleotides are TGTGCCAGCAGTGATTCCACTTACCCCTCCTACGAGCAGTACTTC. Protein sequence: CASSDSTYPSYEQYF.

This rearrangement joins TRBV27 to TRBJ2-4; D unresolved. The germline V gene has CDR1 MNHEY and CDR2 SMNVEV (reference sequence). The CDR3 contains 17 residues. V was shortened by 4 bases and J by 1 base, with 17 bases between the two germline ends. The CDR3 DNA reads as TGTGCCAGCAGTTCCTCCTTAGAACAGTCTGCCAAAAACATTCAGTACTTC. Protein: CASSSSLEQSAKNIQYF.

The chain employs TRBV15 and TRBJ2-2, with 11 bases that match TRBD1. Germline V gene sequence: CDR1 LNHNV, CDR2 YYDKDF (reference sequence). The trim removed 1 base at V and 7 bases at J, leaving 8 bases unmatched. CDR3 size: 17 residues. Here the CDR3 reads CATSRVSGTGGNGELFF. CDR3 DNA sequence: TGTGCCACCAGCAGAGTCTCAGGGACAGGGGGTAACGGGGAGCTGTTTTTT. Complete variable domain (other parts from reference TRBV15 and TRBJ2-2): DAMVIQNPRYQVTQFGKPVTLSCSQTLNHNVMYWYQQKSSQAPKLLFHYYDKDFNNEADTPDNFQSRRPNTSFCFLDIRSPGLGDTAMYLCATSRVSGTGGNGELFFGEGSRLTVL.

The V call is TRBV2, the J call TRBJ2-7; TRBD2 matches 9 bases. The CDR3 runs to 15 residues. V shed 6 bases and J 0 bases; nucleotides not matched to a gene: 6. CDR1 is SNHLY, CDR2 FYNNEI, per germline. The CDR3 reads CASRGTSFYSYEQYF. The CDR3 nucleotides are TGTGCCAGCAGGGGGACTAGCTTCTACTCCTACGAGCAGTACTTC.

V is TRBV27 and J is TRBJ2-1; TRBD1 aligns across 9 bases. The germline V gene encodes CDR1 MNHEY and CDR2 SMNVEV (reference sequence). The CDR3 covers 15 residues. The V and J ends lost 6 bases and 4 bases, in that order; junction bases with no gene match: 7. CDR3 in DNA: TGTGCCAGCAGACGTTGGACAGGGGTATACAATGAGCAGTTCTTC. It yields the protein CASRRWTGVYNEQFF.

This chain links TRBV11-2 with TRBJ1-1; unclear D gene. This CDR3 has 11 amino acids. Per germline, CDR1 SGHAT and CDR2 FQNNGV. V was trimmed by 1 base and J by 8 bases, leaving 5 bases between them. CDR3: CASSLGPEAFF. The CDR3 DNA sequence: TGTGCCAGCAGCTTAGGGCCCGAAGCTTTCTTT.

This clone occurred a few times. The rearrangement uses TRBV5-6 and TRBJ1-2; D is undetermined. V lost 5 bases, J lost 7 bases, and 12 bases lay in between. The germline gives CDR1 SGHDT, CDR2 YYEEEE. There are 12 residues in the CDR3. The CDR3 coding sequence is TGTGCCAGCAGGGAGGGTTTAGGTGGCTACACCTTC. Translating it yields CASREGLGGYTF.

The V call is TRBV7-6, the J call TRBJ2-1; 12 nucleotides match TRBD2. Trimming took 1 base from V and 1 from J; bases not matched to a gene: 2. Per the germline V gene, CDR1 is SGHVS and CDR2 is FNYEAQ. The CDR3 is made up of 17 amino acids. CDR3 sequence reads: CASSLVGTSGSYNEQFF. CDR3 nucleotide sequence: TGTGCCAGCAGCTTAGTGGGGACTAGCGGGTCCTACAATGAGCAGTTCTTC.

The rearrangement joins TRBV19 to TRBJ1-3; no clear D. CDR1 is LNHDA and CDR2 is SQIVND in the germline V gene (reference sequence). The CDR3 totals 17 residues. Trimming shortened V by 1 base and J by 0 bases, and 13 bases separated the two germline ends. Written as DNA, the CDR3 is TGTGCCAGTAGTATAGGTGCAGGCCTCCTCTCTGGAAACACCATATATTTT. It yields the protein CASSIGAGLLSGNTIYF.

This rearrangement joins TRBV7-3 to TRBJ2-2; TRBD1 aligns across 7 bases. The V segment lost 5 bases and the J segment 6 bases; nucleotides outside the gene matches: 3. The CDR3 is made up of 13 amino acids. The germline gives CDR1 SGHTA, CDR2 FQGTGA. CDR3 nucleotides: TGTGCCAGCAGCGACAGGGTTTCCGGGGAGCTGTTTTTT. Encoded protein: CASSDRVSGELFF.

The chain uses TRBV7-9 and TRBJ2-7; D gene uncertain. Germline-derived CDR1 and CDR2 are SEHNR and FQNEAQ (reference sequence). This CDR3 is 13 amino acids long. V dropped 1 base and J dropped 7 bases, with 11 bases sitting between them. This CDR3 reads CASSLDQSYEQYF. The CDR3 nucleotides read TGTGCCAGCAGCTTAGATCAGTCGTATGAGCAGTACTTC.

V and J are TRBV7-2 and TRBJ2-7, with 9 bases identical to TRBD1. V lost 7 bases to trimming and J lost 5 bases; unmatched junction nucleotides: 12. From germline, CDR1 is SGHTA and CDR2 FQGNSA. The CDR3 is 15 amino acids. This CDR3 is CASTLRGTGMNEQYF. The CDR3 DNA is TGTGCCAGCACCCTCCGTGGGACAGGGATGAACGAGCAGTACTTC.

The rearrangement uses TRBV4-3 and TRBJ2-5, with a tentative D call TRBD1 (5 bases). In germline, CDR1 is LGHNA, CDR2 YSLEER. Trimming stripped 3 bases from V and 5 bases from J, with 16 bases between. The CDR3 totals 15 residues. DNA of the CDR3: TGCGCCAGCAGCCAGGACCCCCGTTACAGGGAGACCCAGTACTTC. Its protein product is CASSQDPRYRETQYF.

The V call is TRBV23-1, the J call TRBJ1-1; D ambiguous. TRBV23-1 belongs to the ORF category, with a function that is uncertain. V was shortened by 1 base and J by 2 bases, with 5 bases between the two germline ends. This CDR3 is built from 13 residues. CDR3 coding DNA: TGCGCCAGCAGTCAATGCGTCAACACTGAAGCTTTCTTT. Residues: CASSQCVNTEAFF.

This chain links TRBV7-3 with TRBJ1-1, with TRBD1 as a possible D gene (5 bases). V was cut by 1 base and J by 1 base, with 10 bases left in between. Germline V gene sequence: CDR1 SGHTA, CDR2 FQGTGA. The CDR3 extends over 15 amino acids. The CDR3, as DNA: TGTGCCAGCAGCTTAAGTGGCGGGACGAACACTGAAGCTTTCTTT. Encoded protein: CASSLSGGTNTEAFF.

The chain has TRBV7-9 and TRBJ1-6; TRBD1 aligns across 7 bases. V was clipped by 0 bases and J by 8 bases; unmatched bases: 10. The V gene's germline CDR1 is SEHNR and CDR2 FQNEAQ (reference sequence). The CDR3 is 17 amino acids. This CDR3 reads CASSLATGTADHSPLHF. The CDR3 DNA follows: TGTGCCAGCAGCTTAGCTACCGGGACAGCTGACCATTCACCCCTCCACTTT.

V is TRBV28 and J is TRBJ1-6, with 7 bases matching TRBD1. Germline CDR1 is MDHEN and CDR2 is SYDVKM. The V segment lost 5 bases and the J segment 10 bases; nucleotides outside the gene matches: 8. The CDR3 extends over 14 amino acids. The CDR3 DNA sequence: TGTGCCAGCAGTCTATCGAACAGGGGATCACCCCTCCACTTT. This encodes CASSLSNRGSPLHF.

The V call is TRBV27, the J call TRBJ1-5; a weak D match, TRBD1 (6 bases). The V gene lost 8 bases and the J gene lost 4 bases, with 15 bases spanning the gap. This CDR3 spans 14 amino acids. Germline-derived CDR1 and CDR2 are MNHEY and SMNVEV (reference sequence). CDR3 DNA: TGTGCCAGCCGGACGGGGGGCCCAAATCAGCCCCAGCATTTT. Translated, it gives CASRTGGPNQPQHF.